The TCR beta chain under discussion was sequenced for a study of PD-1 blockade in classical Hodgkin lymphoma. At the level of the study: Patients were dosed intravenously with nivolumab at 3 mg/kg every 2 weeks. Overall study results and limits: TCR diversity rose significantly by C4D1 in CD4+ but not CD8+ cells. Relative to healthy donors, newly diagnosed patients reportedly had lower baseline TCR diversity, which was reported as lower still in relapsed/refractory patients.

The time point is: cycle 4 day 1 (C4D1), after less than seven weeks of nivolumab. Exposure to brentuximab vedotin varied, and each patient had relapsed following autologous stem cell transplantation. Negative selection with magnetic separation was used to purify CD4+ T cells from thawed PBMCs. Best responses included complete response and partial response; otherwise, the best response was progressive disease. As for this clone: As yet, its antigen is unknown.

Generated by immunoSEQ multiplex PCR, the TCRdb table keeps only in-frame clones and is missing some. The repertoire holds about 22,000 clones, around three quarters seen once, with around 1.2% in the top ten. CDR3 length: 12 amino acids. CDR1 and CDR2 from the germline V gene are SGHNT and YENEEA. V dropped 3 bases and J dropped 4 bases, with 4 bases sitting between them. The chain combines TRBV11-3 with TRBJ2-1, with D hard to call. This TCR came from a human donor with classical Hodgkin lymphoma. Specimen: CD4+ T cells from blood, collected before the fourth cycle of nivolumab. The DNA of the CDR3 is TGTGCCAGCAGCTTGGCATACAATGAGCAGTTCTTC. Protein product: CASSLAYNEQFF.